These 26 T cell receptor beta chains were sequenced from one sample in a study of T cell repertoires in cytomegalovirus infection. TCRdb recomputed calls from the reads with MiXCR, one row per CDR3 protein. The sample yields about 360,000 distinct CDR3 sequences, around 18% seen once. The source material was PBMCs. These receptors all come from a human donor in good health (CMV status not recorded). Some clones in this sample may be carry-over from other donors' samples.

This clonotype appeared a few times. The genes are TRBV11-2 and TRBJ2-2; D unclear. Trimming left V 7 bases short and J 3 bases short, with 6 bases between. The CDR3 loop spans 12 amino acids. CDR1 is SGHAT and CDR2 is FQNNGV in the germline V gene. The CDR3 loop reads CASNGYTGELFF. CDR3 DNA: TGTGCCAGCAACGGATACACCGGGGAGCTGTTTTTT.

The chain uses TRBV10-3 and TRBJ1-1; no firm D call. V was shortened by 2 bases and J by 7 bases, with 14 bases between the two germline ends. The germline gives CDR1 ENHRY, CDR2 SYGVKD. The CDR3 extends over 14 amino acids. The CDR3 sequence is CAISEDAVRGEAFF. The CDR3 bases are TGTGCCATCAGTGAGGATGCGGTCCGTGGTGAAGCTTTCTTT.

This clonotype showed up just a few times. The chain joins TRBV19 to TRBJ2-7, with D tentatively TRBD2 (5 bases). The ends were cut back, 11 bases at V and 6 bases at J, with 8 bases in the middle. The CDR3 length is 9 residues. Germline V lookup: CDR1 LNHDA, CDR2 SQIVND (reference sequence). The CDR3 DNA reads TGTGCCTCGGCGGGCGAGCAGTACTTC. The encoded protein is CASAGEQYF.

V is TRBV23-1 and J is TRBJ2-7; a possible D gene is TRBD1 (5 bases). TRBV23-1 is sorted into the ORF group, with uncertain function. The CDR3 runs to 14 residues. Deletions cut 8 bases from V and 2 bases from J, with 16 bases between. This CDR3 is CASPQGRFAYEQYF. Written as DNA, the CDR3 is TGCGCCAGCCCCCAGGGTAGGTTCGCCTACGAGCAGTACTTC.

The chain carries TRBV12-3 or TRBV12-4 and TRBJ2-5; D might be TRBD1 or TRBD2, each matching 5 bases. Trimming took off 2 bases at V and 5 bases at J, with 18 bases between the two ends. The CDR3 is made up of 16 amino acids. The CDR3 region is CASSLRDRLRRETQYF. CDR3 in DNA: TGTGCCAGCAGTTTACGGGACCGGCTTAGGCGGGAGACCCAGTACTTC.

The chain recombines TRBV12-3 or TRBV12-4 with TRBJ2-3; 10 bases map to TRBD2. CDR3 size: 15 residues. V trimming: 6 bases; J trimming: 10 bases; junction bases outside the gene matches: 13. The CDR3 coding sequence is TGTGCCAGCAGCTACGGAGCGGGAGGGTCCGGGTCGCAGTATTTT. It codes for CASSYGAGGSGSQYF.

This clonotype has a count of ten or more. CDR3 protein: CASSSLSFSVDEQFF. In DNA form, the CDR3 reads TGTGCCAGCAGTTCACTTAGCTTTAGCGTGGATGAGCAGTTCTTC. The V gene is TRBV28, the J gene TRBJ2-1, with D possibly being TRBD2 (5 bases). This CDR3 has 15 residues. CDR1 is MDHEN, CDR2 SYDVKM, per germline. V lost 4 bases to trimming and J lost 8 bases, with 18 bases between them.

This clonotype came up a few times. The chain joins TRBV19 to TRBJ2-4; D might be TRBD1 (6 bases). The CDR3 extends over 13 amino acids. CDR1 and CDR2 (germline): LNHDA, SQIVND (reference sequence). V shed 5 bases and J shed 5 bases, with 10 bases lying between them. The CDR3 spells CASSQGGQNIQYF. The CDR3, as DNA: TGTGCCAGTAGTCAAGGGGGACAAAACATTCAGTACTTC.

This sequence joins TRBV6-1 and TRBJ2-5; 10 bases match TRBD2. After removal of 6 bases from V and 2 bases from J, the junction contained 3 bases not matched to a gene. CDR1 and CDR2 (germline): MNHNS, SASEGT. The CDR3 contains 14 residues. CDR3 nucleotides: TGTGCCAGCAGACGGACTAGCGGACAAGAGACCCAGTACTTC. This encodes CASRRTSGQETQYF.

The V call is TRBV12-3 or TRBV12-4, the J call TRBJ2-5; D is unresolved. The germline V and J ends were trimmed by 3 bases and 7 bases, with 12 bases remaining between them. This CDR3 spans 13 amino acids. The CDR3: CASSLSRLGTQYF. In DNA, the CDR3 is TGTGCCAGCAGTTTGTCGAGGTTGGGGACCCAGTACTTC.

This clonotype was recorded many times. The chain recombines TRBV6-1 with TRBJ1-3; 7 positions match TRBD1. There are 15 residues in the CDR3. Germline CDR1 is MNHNS and CDR2 is SASEGT. After removal of 5 bases from V and 2 bases from J, the junction contained 6 bases not matched to a gene. The CDR3 bases are TGTGCCAGCAGTTCAACAGGGGACACTGGAAACACCATATATTTT. It is translated as CASSSTGDTGNTIYF.

The V and J genes are TRBV20-1 and TRBJ2-1, with 9 nucleotides matching TRBD2. The CDR3 covers 14 residues. The V segment lost 5 bases and the J segment 9 bases; nucleotides outside the gene matches: 11. The germline V gene encodes CDR1 DFQATT and CDR2 SNEGSKA (reference sequence). CDR3 sequence (DNA): TGCAGTGCTGGGGGGCCGCTAGCGGGACCTGAGCAGTTCTTC. Encoded protein: CSAGGPLAGPEQFF.

The sample holds many counts of this clonotype. In DNA, the CDR3 is TGTGCCAGCAGCTTAGCACTGACGAACACCGGGGAGCTGTTTTTT. It is translated as CASSLALTNTGELFF. This chain connects TRBV7-8 to TRBJ2-2; the D is unclear. CDR3 length: 15 residues. Germline V lookup: CDR1 SGHVS, CDR2 FQNEAQ. V was cut by 0 bases and J by 0 bases, with 5 bases left in between.

This clonotype was seen more than once but under ten times. The chain has TRBV20-1 and TRBJ1-3, with no clear D. Trimming took 1 base from V and 4 from J, leaving 5 bases between them. The CDR3 runs 12 residues. Germline CDR1 is DFQATT and CDR2 is SNEGSKA (reference sequence). The CDR3 spells CSARVQGNTIYF. The CDR3, as DNA: TGCAGTGCTAGAGTCCAAGGAAACACCATATATTTT.

This clonotype has more than one count but fewer than ten. CDR3 in amino acids: CASSPQRGGYNEQFF. For the CDR3, the DNA is TGTGCCAGCAGCCCCCAGCGGGGGGGCTACAATGAGCAGTTCTTC. This sequence joins TRBV5-5 and TRBJ2-1, with 10 bases identical to TRBD2. V lost 4 bases to trimming and J lost 3 bases; unmatched junction nucleotides: 4. In germline, CDR1 is SGHKS, CDR2 YYEKEE (reference sequence). The CDR3 consists of 15 residues.

This clonotype was seen a handful of times. The chain combines TRBV19 with TRBJ2-7, with a possible D match to TRBD2 (5 bases). The CDR3 is 14 residues long. The germline V and J ends were trimmed by 3 bases and 4 bases, with 13 bases remaining between them. Germline CDR1 reads LNHDA; CDR2 reads SQIVND (reference sequence). CDR3 sequence: CASSIQSSSYEQYF. CDR3 sequence (DNA): TGTGCCAGTAGTATCCAATCTAGCAGTTACGAGCAGTACTTC.

This clonotype was observed a handful of times. The chain combines TRBV19 with TRBJ2-1; a possible D gene is TRBD1 (6 bases). CDR1 is LNHDA, CDR2 SQIVND, per germline (reference sequence). The CDR3 has 14 residues. V dropped 1 base and J dropped 5 bases, with 9 bases sitting between them. CDR3 amino acids: CASSIGQGNNEQFF. Written as DNA, the CDR3 is TGTGCCAGTAGTATAGGGCAGGGGAACAATGAGCAGTTCTTC.

V is TRBV11-2 and J is TRBJ2-2, with no clear D. Germline V lookup: CDR1 SGHAT, CDR2 FQNNGV. V lost 2 bases, J lost 6 bases, and 7 bases lay in between. The CDR3 sequence is 13 residues long. The CDR3 DNA sequence: TGTGCCAGCAGCTTAATTGTCCCCGGGGAGCTGTTTTTT. Translation gives CASSLIVPGELFF.

This chain joins TRBV27 and TRBJ1-3; D unclear. Looked up from germline, CDR1 is MNHEY and CDR2 is SMNVEV (reference sequence). The CDR3 spans 18 residues. V gave up 6 bases and J gave up 0 bases, with 21 bases separating them. The DNA for the CDR3 is TGTGCCAGCAGCCCCAGAGGGCTCGGGTGGAACTCTGGAAACACCATATATTTT. Protein product: CASSPRGLGWNSGNTIYF.

Only a few counts were recorded for this clonotype. The chain couples TRBV24-1 to TRBJ2-7, with TRBD2 as a possible D gene (6 bases). There are 15 residues in the CDR3. V was shortened by 4 bases and J by 2 bases, with 14 bases between the two germline ends. CDR1 KGHDR and CDR2 SFDVKD come from the germline V gene. The CDR3 DNA reads TGTGCCACCAGTGACCTGGGACGGGGGACCTACGAGCAGTACTTC. It is translated as CATSDLGRGTYEQYF.

This clonotype has just a few counts. The chain's CDR3 is CASSFLTGISFF. The CDR3 nucleotides read TGTGCCAGCAGTTTTCTGACGGGGATTTCTTTCTTT. The chain is built from TRBV12-3 or TRBV12-4 and TRBJ1-1; D not certain. Trimming pared 3 bases from V and 12 bases from J, leaving 14 bases between. CDR3 length equals 12 residues.

This clonotype was seen at least ten times. DNA for the CDR3: TGTGCCAGCAGCTTGCTAGCGGGGGCTTCTGGGACAGATACGCAGTATTTT. Its translation is CASSLLAGASGTDTQYF. The J gene is TRBJ2-3, the V gene TRBV7-9, with TRBD2 matching over 10 bases. CDR1 SEHNR and CDR2 FQNEAQ come from the germline V gene (reference sequence). The ends lost 3 bases at V and 3 bases at J; junction bases unmatched: 9. The CDR3 length is 17 residues.

This clonotype was picked up a small number of times. This chain links TRBV15 with TRBJ2-7, with D unclear. Trimming removed 5 bases from V and 4 bases from J, with 15 bases in between. There are 14 residues in the CDR3. Germline-derived CDR1 and CDR2 are LNHNV and YYDKDF (reference sequence). In DNA, the CDR3 is TGTGCCACCAGCGCTACCTTGGGCGTTTACGAGCAGTACTTC. Its translation: CATSATLGVYEQYF.

This clonotype was counted a few times. The V gene is TRBV19, the J gene TRBJ1-2; D is unclear. This CDR3 is built from 15 residues. Germline V lookup: CDR1 LNHDA, CDR2 SQIVND (reference sequence). Trimming stripped 6 bases from V and 1 base from J, with 15 bases between. Written as DNA, the CDR3 is TGTGCCAGTAGCACGAGACCCGGTTTTAACTATGGCTACACCTTC. It is translated as CASSTRPGFNYGYTF.

Many counts were recorded for this clonotype. This rearrangement joins TRBV12-3 or TRBV12-4 to TRBJ2-1; D unresolved. There are 16 residues in the CDR3. Trimming removed 4 bases at V and 3 bases at J, with 16 bases between. The CDR3 DNA reads TGTGCCAGCAGTTCTCTGGCGGCCCGAGGCTACAATGAGCAGTTCTTC. It is translated as CASSSLAARGYNEQFF.

Of note for this clonotype: The junction does not match germline at one end; this may be a read error. The chain recombines TRBV6-1 with TRBJ2-2, with D maybe TRBD2 (6 bases). Germline CDR1 is MNHNS and CDR2 is SASEGT. The CDR3 sequence is 14 residues long. The CDR3 reads CASSEAYISGELLF. CDR3 nucleotide sequence: TGTGCCAGCAGTGAAGCTTATATATCGGGGGAGCTGTTGTTT.